This TCR beta chain was documented in a study of blood T cells in healthy people across ages. This clonotype was found a few times. Its target is unknown. Study-wide findings and caveats: Total diversity from one million sequenced T cells was likely underestimated. Strongly correlated with naive T cell percentage was TCR beta diversity. Comparison with aged donors showed that long-lived donors had more naive CD4+ cells and higher diversity.

Primed by a sample-barcoded 5' primer and a J-beta primer mix, a second PCR proceeded for roughly 7 to 11 cycles. TCRdb redid the calling of the 5' RACE reads with MiXCR, one entry per CDR3 protein. The sample lists about 780,000 distinct CDR3 sequences, 46% occurring once. Germline CDR1 and CDR2: LGHDT and YNNKEL (reference sequence). V lost 0 bases, J lost 7 bases, and 12 bases lay in between. The CDR3 covers 14 residues. V and J are TRBV3-1 and TRBJ2-5; TRBD2 might be the D (5 bases). This sequence originates from a man of 80 years or more in good health. Sequencing was performed on blood. CDR3 region: CASSQDASLRTQYF. The CDR3 coding sequence is TGTGCCAGCAGCCAAGATGCTAGCTTGCGGACCCAGTACTTC.